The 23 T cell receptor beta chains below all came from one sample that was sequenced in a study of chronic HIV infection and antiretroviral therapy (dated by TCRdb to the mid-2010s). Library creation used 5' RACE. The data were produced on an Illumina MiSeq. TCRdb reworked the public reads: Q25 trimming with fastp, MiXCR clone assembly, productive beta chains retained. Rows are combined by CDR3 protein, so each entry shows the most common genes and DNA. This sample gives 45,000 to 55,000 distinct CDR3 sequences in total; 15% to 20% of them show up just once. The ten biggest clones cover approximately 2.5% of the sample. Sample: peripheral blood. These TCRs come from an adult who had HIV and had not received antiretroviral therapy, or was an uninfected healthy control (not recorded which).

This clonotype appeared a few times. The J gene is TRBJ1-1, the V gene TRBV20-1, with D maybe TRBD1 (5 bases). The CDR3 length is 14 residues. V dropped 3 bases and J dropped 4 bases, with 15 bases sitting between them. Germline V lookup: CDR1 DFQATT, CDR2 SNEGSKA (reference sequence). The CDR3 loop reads CSARSMGGPTEAFF. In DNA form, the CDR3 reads TGCAGTGCTAGGTCGATGGGGGGTCCCACTGAAGCTTTCTTT.

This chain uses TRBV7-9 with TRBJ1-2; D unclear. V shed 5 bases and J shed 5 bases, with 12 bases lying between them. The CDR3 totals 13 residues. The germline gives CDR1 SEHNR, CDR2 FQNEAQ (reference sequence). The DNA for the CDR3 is TGTGCCAGCAGCCGACACGAAATTTATGGCTACACCTTC. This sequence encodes CASSRHEIYGYTF.

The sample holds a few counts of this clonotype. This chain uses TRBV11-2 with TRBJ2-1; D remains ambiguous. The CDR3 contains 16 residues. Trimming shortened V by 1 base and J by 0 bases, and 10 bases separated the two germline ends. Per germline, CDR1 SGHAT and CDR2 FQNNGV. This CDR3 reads CASSLVLTFSYNEQFF. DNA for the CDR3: TGTGCCAGCAGCTTAGTCCTAACCTTCTCCTACAATGAGCAGTTCTTC.

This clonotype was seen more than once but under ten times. The CDR3 here is CASSLIGGLPGTSGRTWEQYF. The CDR3 nucleotides are TGTGCCAGCAGTTTAATAGGGGGCCTACCCGGGACTAGCGGGAGAACATGGGAGCAGTACTTC. The rearrangement joins TRBV27 to TRBJ2-7, with 14 bases lining up with TRBD2. V dropped 2 bases and J dropped 7; count of bases not matched to a gene: 22. The CDR3 consists of 21 residues. Germline V CDR1 and CDR2: MNHEY, SMNVEV (reference sequence).

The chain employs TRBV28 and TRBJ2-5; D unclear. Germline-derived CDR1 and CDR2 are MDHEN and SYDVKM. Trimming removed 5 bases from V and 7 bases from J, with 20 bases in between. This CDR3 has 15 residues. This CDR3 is CASSPYPLLEGTQYF. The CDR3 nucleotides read TGTGCCAGCAGTCCTTATCCCCTCTTAGAAGGGACCCAGTACTTC.

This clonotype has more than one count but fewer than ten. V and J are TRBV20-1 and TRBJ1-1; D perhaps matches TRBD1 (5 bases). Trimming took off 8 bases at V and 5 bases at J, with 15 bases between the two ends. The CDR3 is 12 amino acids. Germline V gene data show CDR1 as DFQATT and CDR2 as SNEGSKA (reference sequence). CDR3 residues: CSSLVGATEAFF. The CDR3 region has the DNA TGCAGTTCCCTGGTTGGGGCGACTGAAGCTTTCTTT.

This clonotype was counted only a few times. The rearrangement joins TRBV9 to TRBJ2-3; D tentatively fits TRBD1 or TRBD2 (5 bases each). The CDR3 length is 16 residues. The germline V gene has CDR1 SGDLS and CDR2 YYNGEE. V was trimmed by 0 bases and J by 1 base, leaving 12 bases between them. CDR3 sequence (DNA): TGTGCCAGCAGCGTAGGGGGCGCGGGCGGCACAGATACGCAGTATTTT. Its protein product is CASSVGGAGGTDTQYF.

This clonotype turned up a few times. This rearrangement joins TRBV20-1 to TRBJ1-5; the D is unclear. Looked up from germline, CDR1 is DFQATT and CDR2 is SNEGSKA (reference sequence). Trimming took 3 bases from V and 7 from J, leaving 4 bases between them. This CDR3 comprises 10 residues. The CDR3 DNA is TGCAGTGCTAGCCCCCAGCCCCAGCATTTT. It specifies CSASPQPQHF.

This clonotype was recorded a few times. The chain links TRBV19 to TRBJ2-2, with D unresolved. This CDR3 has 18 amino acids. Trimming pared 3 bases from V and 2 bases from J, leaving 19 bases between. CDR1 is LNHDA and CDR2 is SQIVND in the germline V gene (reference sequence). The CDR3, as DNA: TGTGCCAGTAGTATCAACTTAATTGAGGAACCCAACACCGGGGAGCTGTTTTTT. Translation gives CASSINLIEEPNTGELFF.

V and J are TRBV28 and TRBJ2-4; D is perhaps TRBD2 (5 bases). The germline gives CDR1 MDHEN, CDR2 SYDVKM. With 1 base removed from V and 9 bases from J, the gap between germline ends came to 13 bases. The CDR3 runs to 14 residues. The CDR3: CASSLLEEGGIQYF. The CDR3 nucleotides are TGTGCCAGCAGTTTATTGGAGGAAGGCGGCATTCAGTACTTC. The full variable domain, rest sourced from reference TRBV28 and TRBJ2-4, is DVKVTQSSRYLVKRTGEKVFLECVQDMDHENMFWYRQDPGLGLRLIYFSYDVKMKEKGDIPEGYSVSREKKERFSLILESASTNQTSMYLCASSLLEEGGIQYFGAGTRLSVL.

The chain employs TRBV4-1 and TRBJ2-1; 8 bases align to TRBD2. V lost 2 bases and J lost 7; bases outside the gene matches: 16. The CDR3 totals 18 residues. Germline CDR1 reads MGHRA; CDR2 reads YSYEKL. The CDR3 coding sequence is TGCGCCAGCAGCCAAAGCGCCGGTCGGACTAGCAGACAGAATGAGCAGTTCTTC. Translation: CASSQSAGRTSRQNEQFF.

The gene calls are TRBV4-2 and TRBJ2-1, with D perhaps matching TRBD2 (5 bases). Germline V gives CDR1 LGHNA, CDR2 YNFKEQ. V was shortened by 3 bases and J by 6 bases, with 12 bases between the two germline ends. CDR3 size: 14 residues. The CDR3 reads CASSHPDLINEQFF. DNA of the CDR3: TGTGCCAGCAGCCATCCGGACTTGATCAATGAGCAGTTCTTC.

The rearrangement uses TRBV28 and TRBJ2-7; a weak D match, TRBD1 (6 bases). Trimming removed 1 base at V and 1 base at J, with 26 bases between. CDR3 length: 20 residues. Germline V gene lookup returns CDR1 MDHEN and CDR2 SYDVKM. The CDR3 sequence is CASSLSSEQGTARGSYEQYF. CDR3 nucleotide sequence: TGTGCCAGCAGTTTATCCTCAGAACAGGGTACCGCCCGAGGATCCTACGAGCAGTACTTC.

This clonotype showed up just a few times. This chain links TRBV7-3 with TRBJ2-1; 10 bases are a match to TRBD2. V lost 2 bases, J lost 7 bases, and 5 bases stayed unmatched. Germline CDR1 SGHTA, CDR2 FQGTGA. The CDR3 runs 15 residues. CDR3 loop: CASSLELAGENEQFF. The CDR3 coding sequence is TGTGCCAGCAGCTTAGAGCTAGCGGGGGAGAATGAGCAGTTCTTC. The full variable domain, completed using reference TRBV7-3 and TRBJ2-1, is GAGVSQTPSNKVTEKGKYVELRCDPISGHTALYWYRQSLGQGPEFLIYFQGTGAADDSGLPNDRFFAVRPEGSVSTLKIQRTERGDSAVYLCASSLELAGENEQFFGPGTRLTVL.

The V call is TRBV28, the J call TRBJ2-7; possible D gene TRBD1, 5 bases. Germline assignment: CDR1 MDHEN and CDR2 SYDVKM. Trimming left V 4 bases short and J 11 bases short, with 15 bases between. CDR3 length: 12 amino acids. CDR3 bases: TGTGCCAGCAGTTCCGACAGCCAACGGGAGTACTTC. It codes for CASSSDSQREYF.

The DNA of the CDR3 is TGTGCCAGCAGCTTAAGGGTGGCTAAGAATGAAAAACTGTTTTTT. This gives the protein CASSLRVAKNEKLFF. This rearrangement joins TRBV7-3 to TRBJ1-4, with D uncertain. The CDR3 runs to 15 residues. Trimming cost V 1 base and J 5 bases, with 11 bases left between them. CDR1 SGHTA and CDR2 FQGTGA come from the germline V gene.

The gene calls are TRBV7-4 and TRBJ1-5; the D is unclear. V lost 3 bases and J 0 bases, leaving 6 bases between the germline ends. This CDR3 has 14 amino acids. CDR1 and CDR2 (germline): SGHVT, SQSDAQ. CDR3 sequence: CASSFRVSNQPQHF. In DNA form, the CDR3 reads TGTGCCAGCAGCTTCCGGGTTAGCAATCAGCCCCAGCATTTT.

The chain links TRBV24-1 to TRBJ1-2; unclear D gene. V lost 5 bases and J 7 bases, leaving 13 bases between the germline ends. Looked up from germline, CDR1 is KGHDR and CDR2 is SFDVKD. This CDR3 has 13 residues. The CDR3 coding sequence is TGTGCCACCAGTGGGCCTGGAGCAATTGGCTACACCTTC. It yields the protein CATSGPGAIGYTF.

The CDR3 DNA sequence: TGCAGCGGTGGGACAGGGTGGGCGGAGGCTTTCTTT. Protein product: CSGGTGWAEAFF. This chain connects TRBV29-1 to TRBJ1-1; 9 bases are shared with TRBD1. The CDR3 spans 12 residues. V was clipped by 7 bases and J by 11 bases; unmatched bases: 11. Germline-derived CDR1 and CDR2 are SQVTM and ANQGSEA.

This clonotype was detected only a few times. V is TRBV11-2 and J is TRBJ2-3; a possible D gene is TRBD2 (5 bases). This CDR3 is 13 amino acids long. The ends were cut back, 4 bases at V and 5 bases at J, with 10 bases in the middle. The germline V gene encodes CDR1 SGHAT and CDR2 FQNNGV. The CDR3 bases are TGTGCCAGCAGCTCCCCACTAGTAGATACGCAGTATTTT. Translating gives CASSSPLVDTQYF.

CDR3 DNA sequence: TGTGCCACCAGCAGAGATGGGTTCGGCTACACTGAAGCTTTCTTT. Its protein product is CATSRDGFGYTEAFF. The J gene is TRBJ1-1, the V gene TRBV15; D not resolved. CDR3 length equals 15 residues. With 0 bases removed from V and 3 bases from J, the gap between germline ends came to 11 bases. Germline values: CDR1 LNHNV, CDR2 YYDKDF (reference sequence).

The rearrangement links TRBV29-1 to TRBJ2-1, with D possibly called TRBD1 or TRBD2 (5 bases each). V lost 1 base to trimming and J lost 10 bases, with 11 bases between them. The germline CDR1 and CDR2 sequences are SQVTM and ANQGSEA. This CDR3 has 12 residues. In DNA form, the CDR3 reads TGCAGCGTTGAAGGGGGGAAATACGAGCAGTTCTTC. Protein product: CSVEGGKYEQFF.

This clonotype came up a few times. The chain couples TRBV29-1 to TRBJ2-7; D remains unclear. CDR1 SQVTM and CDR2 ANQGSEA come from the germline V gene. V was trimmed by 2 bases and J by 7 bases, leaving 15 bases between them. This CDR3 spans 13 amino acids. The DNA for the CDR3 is TGCAGCGTTGAAAAGTCGTCAGCCGGAGAGCAGTACTTC. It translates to CSVEKSSAGEQYF.